This T cell receptor (beta chain) was retrieved from a study of blood T cell repertoires in COVID-19. Overall study context: Acute and convalescent COVID-19 specimens originated in the United States, Italy and Spain.

The CDR3 spans 13 residues. Trimming took off 2 bases at V and 0 bases at J, with 6 bases between the two ends. Germline-derived CDR1 and CDR2 are SGHNT and YYREEE (reference sequence). TCRdb keeps only in-frame clones here, not all; method: immunoSEQ multiplex PCR. This table holds more than 25,000 clones, approximately 84% found once. The TCR sequence derives from a man aged 50-59 years with active or convalescent COVID-19. The chain carries TRBV5-4 and TRBJ2-7; no firm D call. Sample: peripheral blood. CDR3 DNA: TGTGCCAGCAGCTTCGCGCTCTCCTACGAGCAGTACTTC. Its protein is CASSFALSYEQYF.